A selection of T cell receptor beta chains follows, all from one sample in a study of blood T cell repertoires in COVID-19. Clones were sequenced by immunoSEQ multiplex PCR, and TCRdb holds only the in-frame ones, with some missing. Here the sample spans approximately 530,000 clones, roughly 91% being singletons. Sequenced: peripheral blood. The receptors were gathered from a woman between 45 and 65 years old with COVID-19, enrolled during active disease. The CDR3 runs from the conserved cysteine through the conserved F or W. Fields, in order: CDR3 length, J gene, clone size, V gene, D gene, CDR3 protein, CDR3 DNA. A D gene is named only where the DNA matches it firmly. A clone size is listed for some rows: how often the clone was seen (once, few, many), or a class if it is expanded.

>16|TRBJ2-2|.|TRBV6-2/TRBV6-3|.
CASSYSSGQYTGELFF
TGTGCCAGCAGTTACTCGTCAGGGCAATACACCGGGGAGCTGTTTTTT
>15|TRBJ2-1|.|TRBV6-4|.
CASLRRTGVGWEQFF
TGTGCCAGCCTCCGAAGGACCGGGGTGGGATGGGAGCAGTTCTTC
>16|TRBJ2-7|.|TRBV5-6|TRBD1
CASSLEPGQGAREQYF
TGTGCCAGCAGCTTAGAACCGGGACAGGGGGCGCGGGAGCAGTACTTC
>15|TRBJ2-7|.|TRBV19|TRBD1
CASSTRDRQPEEQYF
TGTGCCAGTAGTACTAGGGACAGGCAACCCGAGGAGCAGTACTTC
>14|TRBJ1-1|.|TRBV2|.
CASRAAGLGTEAFF
TGTGCCAGCAGGGCGGCAGGGTTGGGCACTGAAGCTTTCTTT
>16|TRBJ2-5|.|TRBV7-6|TRBD2
CASSLAPTGLAETQYF
TGTGCCAGCAGCTTAGCCCCGACGGGACTAGCCGAGACCCAGTACTTC
>13|TRBJ1-2|.|TRBV9|TRBD1
CASSLTGGYGYTF
TGTGCCAGCAGCCTGACAGGGGGCTATGGCTACACCTTC
>14|TRBJ1-2|.|TRBV6-6|TRBD1
CASSFGQGDYGYTF
TGTGCCAGCAGTTTCGGACAGGGGGACTATGGCTACACCTTC
>12|TRBJ2-1|.|TRBV7-3|TRBD1
CASSSRQGPRFF
TGTGCCAGCAGCTCACGACAGGGGCCCCGATTCTTC
>14|TRBJ2-5|.|TRBV24-1|.
CATAAQGHRETQYF
TGTGCCACCGCGGCACAGGGACATCGAGAGACCCAGTACTTC
>12|TRBJ1-2|.|TRBV5-1|.
CASSGEAYGYTF
TGCGCCAGCAGCGGCGAGGCCTATGGCTACACCTTC
>12|TRBJ1-1|.|TRBV6-6|.
CASSWRDTEAFF
TGTGCCAGCAGTTGGAGAGACACTGAAGCTTTCTTT
>14|TRBJ1-5|.|TRBV19|TRBD1
CASSAQGSGQPQHF
TGTGCCAGTAGTGCACAGGGGAGTGGGCAGCCCCAGCATTTT
>16|TRBJ1-3|once|TRBV5-1|TRBD1
CASSLKGQTSGNTIYF
TGCGCCAGCAGCTTGAAGGGACAGACATCTGGAAACACCATATATTTT
>14|TRBJ1-2|.|TRBV19|.
CASSAIDSLYGYTF
TGTGCCAGTAGTGCCATAGACAGCCTGTATGGCTACACCTTC
>16|TRBJ1-6|.|TRBV19|.
CASSNPGGGGESPLHF
TGTGCCAGTAGTAACCCCGGGGGAGGAGGTGAATCACCCCTCCACTTT
>15|TRBJ2-1|.|TRBV4-2|TRBD2
CASAPGGAGLSEQFF
TGTGCCAGCGCTCCCGGGGGGGCCGGTCTTAGTGAGCAGTTCTTC
>13|TRBJ2-7|.|TRBV5-6|TRBD1
CASSRTGFHEQYF
TGTGCCAGCAGCCGGACAGGGTTCCACGAGCAGTACTTC
>15|TRBJ1-2|.|TRBV9|TRBD1
CASSVAGTGGYGYTF
TGTGCCAGCAGCGTAGCGGGGACAGGGGGCTATGGCTACACCTTC
>17|TRBJ2-1|.|TRBV7-2|TRBD2
CASSRGLTSGGQGEQFF
TGTGCCAGCAGCAGGGGACTGACTAGCGGGGGCCAGGGTGAGCAGTTCTTC
>16|TRBJ2-4|.|TRBV3-1/TRBV3-2|.
CASSQDRQSSRNIQYF
TGTGCCAGCAGCCAGGATAGACAGTCCTCCCGAAACATTCAGTACTTC
>12|TRBJ1-2|.|TRBV28|.
CASSLGGGGYTF
TGTGCCAGCAGTTTAGGAGGAGGCGGCTACACCTTC
>15|TRBJ2-1|once|TRBV6-5|TRBD1
CASSYLGQAYNEQFF
TGTGCCAGCAGTTACCTCGGACAGGCCTACAATGAGCAGTTCTTC
>17|TRBJ1-6|.|TRBV6-2/TRBV6-3|TRBD1
CASSSGTGGLFFSPLHF
TGTGCCAGCAGCTCCGGGACAGGGGGCCTTTTCTTTTCACCCCTCCACTTT
>15|TRBJ1-6|.|TRBV5-4|.
CASSLTEGDNSPLHF
TGTGCCAGCAGCTTGACAGAGGGAGACAATTCACCCCTCCACTTT
>15|TRBJ1-1|.|TRBV30|TRBD1
CAWSQPTEQGAEAFF
TGTGCCTGGAGTCAACCTACCGAACAGGGGGCCGAAGCTTTCTTT
>15|TRBJ2-2|.|TRBV9|.
CASSVDGGASGELFF
TGCGCCAGCAGCGTAGATGGGGGCGCATCCGGGGAGCTGTTTTTT
>13|TRBJ1-1|.|TRBV6-5|.
CASSSEYNTEAFF
TGTGCCAGCAGTAGTGAGTATAACACTGAAGCTTTCTTT
>12|TRBJ2-2|.|TRBV11-2|.
CASSFLSGELFF
TGTGCCAGCAGCTTCCTATCCGGGGAGCTGTTTTTT
>16|TRBJ2-2|.|TRBV24-1|TRBD2
CATSDTTSGGIGELFF
TGTGCCACCAGTGACACGACTAGCGGGGGGATCGGGGAGCTGTTTTTT
>14|TRBJ2-1|.|TRBV19|TRBD2
CASRLAGGIHEQFF
TGTGCCAGCAGACTAGCGGGGGGGATTCATGAGCAGTTCTTC
>14|TRBJ2-7|.|TRBV19|TRBD1
CASSARQGSYEQYF
TGTGCCAGTAGTGCCCGACAGGGCTCCTACGAGCAGTACTTC
>14|TRBJ1-1|.|TRBV5-8|.
CASSLVLRNTEAFF
TGTGCCAGCAGCTTGGTGTTGAGGAACACTGAAGCTTTCTTT
>14|TRBJ1-6|.|TRBV19|.
CASSIKQLNSPLHF
TGTGCCAGTAGTATCAAACAGCTTAATTCACCCCTCCACTTT
>13|TRBJ1-1|.|TRBV19|.
CASSLGGGTEAFF
TGTGCCAGTAGTTTGGGGGGGGGCACTGAAGCTTTCTTT
>16|TRBJ1-4|.|TRBV28|.
CASSLTIGGTNEKLFF
TGTGCCAGCAGTTTAACTATCGGCGGCACGAATGAAAAACTGTTTTTT
>15|TRBJ1-2|.|TRBV5-1|TRBD1
CASSLAGTAYVGYTF
TGCGCCAGCAGCTTGGCCGGGACAGCTTACGTTGGCTACACCTTC
>18|TRBJ1-1|.|TRBV4-1|.
CASSQDGGLILQNTEAFF
TGCGCCAGCAGCCAAGATGGCGGACTCATCCTGCAGAACACTGAAGCTTTCTTT